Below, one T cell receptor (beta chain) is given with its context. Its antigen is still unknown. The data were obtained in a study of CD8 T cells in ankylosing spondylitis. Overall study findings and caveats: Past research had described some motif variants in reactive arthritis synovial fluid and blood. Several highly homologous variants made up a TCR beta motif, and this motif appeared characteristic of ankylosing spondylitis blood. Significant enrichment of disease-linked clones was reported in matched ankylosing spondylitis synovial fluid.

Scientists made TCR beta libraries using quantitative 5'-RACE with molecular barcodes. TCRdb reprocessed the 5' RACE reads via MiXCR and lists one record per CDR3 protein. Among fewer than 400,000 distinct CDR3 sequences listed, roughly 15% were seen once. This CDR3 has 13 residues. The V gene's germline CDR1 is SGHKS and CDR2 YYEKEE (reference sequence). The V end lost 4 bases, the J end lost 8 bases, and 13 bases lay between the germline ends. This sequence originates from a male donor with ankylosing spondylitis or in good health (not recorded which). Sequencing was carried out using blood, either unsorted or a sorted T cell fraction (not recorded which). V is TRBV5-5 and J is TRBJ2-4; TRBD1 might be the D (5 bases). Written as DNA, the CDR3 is TGTGCCAGCAGCGCTAGAGAAGGGGACATTCAGTACTTC. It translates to CASSAREGDIQYF.